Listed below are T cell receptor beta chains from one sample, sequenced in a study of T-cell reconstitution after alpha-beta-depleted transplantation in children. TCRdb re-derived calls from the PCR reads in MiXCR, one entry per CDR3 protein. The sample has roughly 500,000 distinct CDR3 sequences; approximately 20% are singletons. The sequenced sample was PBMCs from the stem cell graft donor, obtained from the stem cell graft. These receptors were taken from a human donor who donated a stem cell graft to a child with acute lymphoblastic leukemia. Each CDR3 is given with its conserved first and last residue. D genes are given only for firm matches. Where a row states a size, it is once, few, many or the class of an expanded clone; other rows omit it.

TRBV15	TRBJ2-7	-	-	TGTGCCACCAGCAGAGAGAGGACAGCTTACGAGCAGTACTTC	CATSRERTAYEQYF
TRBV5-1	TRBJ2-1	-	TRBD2	TGCGCCAGCAGCACGACCGGGACTAGGCCCCATGAGCAGTTCTTC	CASSTTGTRPHEQFF
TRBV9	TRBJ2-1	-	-	TGTGCCAGCAGCGTAGCTGTCCGGGACCGACGCACTGGTGATGAGCAGTTCTTC	CASSVAVRDRRTGDEQFF
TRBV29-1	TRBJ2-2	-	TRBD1	TGCAGCGTTAAGGCACAGGGGCCCGGGGAGCTGTTTTTT	CSVKAQGPGELFF
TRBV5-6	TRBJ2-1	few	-	TGTGCCAGCAGCCCCAGGACAGTCATCAACAATGAGCAGTTCTTC	CASSPRTVINNEQFF
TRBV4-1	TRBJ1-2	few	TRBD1	TGCGCCAGCAGCCAAGGGCCCCGGGACAGGGAAAACTATGGCTACACCTTC	CASSQGPRDRENYGYTF
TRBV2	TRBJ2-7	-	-	TGTGCCAGCAGTGACCCTACGAGGTACGAGCAGTACTTC	CASSDPTRYEQYF
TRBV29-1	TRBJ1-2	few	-	TGCAGCGTTGACCGTCCCGGGACATCGGACTATGGCTACACCTTC	CSVDRPGTSDYGYTF
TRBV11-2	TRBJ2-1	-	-	TGTGCCAGCAGCCCCGATTTTTCCTCCTCCTACAATGAGCAGTTCTTC	CASSPDFSSSYNEQFF
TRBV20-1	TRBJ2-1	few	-	TGCAGTGCGAAGGGCGCGGCGAAAGGCTACAATGAGCAGTTCTTC	CSAKGAAKGYNEQFF
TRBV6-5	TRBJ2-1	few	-	TGTGCCAGCAGTTACAGGACCGTAGATAAGGGGAATGAGCAGTTCTTC	CASSYRTVDKGNEQFF
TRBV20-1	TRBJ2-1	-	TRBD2	TGCAGTGCCGGGACTAGCGGAAACTACAATGAGCAGTTCTTC	CSAGTSGNYNEQFF
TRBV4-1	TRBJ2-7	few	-	TGCGCCAGCAGCCAAGTACTGGGCCTAGTTTCCTACGAGCAGTACTTC	CASSQVLGLVSYEQYF
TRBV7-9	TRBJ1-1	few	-	TGTGCCAGCAGTTGGGATACCCTGGTCGGCACTGAAGCTTTCTTT	CASSWDTLVGTEAFF
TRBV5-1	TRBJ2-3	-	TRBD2	TGCGCCAGCACCTTAGCGGGAGACGCAGATACGCAGTATTTT	CASTLAGDADTQYF
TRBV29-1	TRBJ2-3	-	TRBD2	TGCAGCGTTGGAGCGGGAGGGAAATCGTACGGGGATACGCAGTATTTT	CSVGAGGKSYGDTQYF
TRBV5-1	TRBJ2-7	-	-	TGCGCCAGCAGCTTGGGGCGATTTGGGTTCGTTCCCTCCTACGAGCAGTACTTC	CASSLGRFGFVPSYEQYF
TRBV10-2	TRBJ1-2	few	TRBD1	TGCGCCAGCACCTTTGACAGGGCCGCTAACTATGGCTACACCTTC	CASTFDRAANYGYTF
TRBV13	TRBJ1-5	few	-	TGTGCCAGCAGGGCCCGGGGTAGCAATCAGCCCCAGCATTTT	CASRARGSNQPQHF
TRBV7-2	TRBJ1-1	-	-	TGTGCCAGTAGCCTGTGGACGCCGGGGCCCACTGAAGCTTTCTTT	CASSLWTPGPTEAFF
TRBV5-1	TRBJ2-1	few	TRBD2	TGCGCCAGCAGCTTTGGGACTAGGGTGGATGAGCAGTTCTTC	CASSFGTRVDEQFF
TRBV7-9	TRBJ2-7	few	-	TGTGCCAGCAGCTTAGACGGTCTACTAGCAGAGTACGAGCAGTACTTC	CASSLDGLLAEYEQYF
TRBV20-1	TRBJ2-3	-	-	TGCAGTGGGAGCGGGAGCACAGATACGCAGTATTTT	CSGSGSTDTQYF
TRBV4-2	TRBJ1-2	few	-	TGTGCCAGCAGAGGGGGGGACCGTACCTATGGCTACACCTTC	CASRGGDRTYGYTF
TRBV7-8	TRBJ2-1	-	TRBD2	TGTGCCAGCAGCTTGGGACTAGCGGCCACTAGCTCCTACAATGAGCAGTTCTTC	CASSLGLAATSSYNEQFF
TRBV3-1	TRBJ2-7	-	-	TGTGCCAGCAGCCCCGATTGGGGAAATTTCTACGAGCAGTACTTC	CASSPDWGNFYEQYF
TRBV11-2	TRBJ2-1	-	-	TGTGCCACCTGTCGGGGGAATGAGCAGTTCTTC	CATCRGNEQFF
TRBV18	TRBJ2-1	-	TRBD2	TGTGCCAGCTCAGTGGGACTAGACTCCTACAATGAGCAGTTCTTC	CASSVGLDSYNEQFF
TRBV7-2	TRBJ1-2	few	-	TGTGCCAGCAGCTTAGTTCAAGGCTCTCCCTATGGCTACACCTTC	CASSLVQGSPYGYTF
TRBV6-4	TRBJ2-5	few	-	TGTGCCAGCAGTGACCCGGGGAACCAAGAGACCCAGTACTTC	CASSDPGNQETQYF
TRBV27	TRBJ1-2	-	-	TGTGCCAGCAGTTTTATGGGGTCTGACTATGGCTACACCTTC	CASSFMGSDYGYTF
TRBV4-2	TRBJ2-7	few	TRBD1	TGTGCCAGCAGCCAGGGACCGGGACAGGCGACCTACGAGCAGTACTTC	CASSQGPGQATYEQYF
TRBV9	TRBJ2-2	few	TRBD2	TGTGCCAGCAGCTTCGGACTAGCGGGACCAGTACAGTCCGGGGAGCTGTTTTTT	CASSFGLAGPVQSGELFF
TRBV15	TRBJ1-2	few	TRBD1	TGTGCCACCAGCAGAGGTACAGGGGGAGGTTTCTATGGCTACACCTTC	CATSRGTGGGFYGYTF
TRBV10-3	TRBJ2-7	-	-	TGTGCCATCAGTGAAGGTGGGGTAAAGGGGACGTACGAGCAGTACTTC	CAISEGGVKGTYEQYF
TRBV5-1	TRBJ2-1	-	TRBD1	TGCGCCAGCAGCTTGGGTCCGGGACAGGGGCACCATGAGCAGTTCTTC	CASSLGPGQGHHEQFF
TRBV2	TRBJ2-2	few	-	TGTGCCAGCAGGCCACGGGCTACCGGGGAGCTGTTTTTT	CASRPRATGELFF
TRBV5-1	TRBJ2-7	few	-	TGCGCCAGCAGCTTGGGGGGGAGACTAGCCTACGAGCAGTACTTC	CASSLGGRLAYEQYF
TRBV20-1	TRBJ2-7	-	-	TGCAGTGCTAGGGGGCAGGGTCTCTACTACGAGCAGTACTTC	CSARGQGLYYEQYF
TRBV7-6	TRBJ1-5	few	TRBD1	TGTGCCAGCATAAATCAATATTCGGACAGGGTTTGGCAGCCCCAGCATTTT	CASINQYSDRVWQPQHF
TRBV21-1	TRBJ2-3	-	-	TGTGCCAGCAGCAAAGAGGCCCGGGGAGGGGAGTCGAGACCCACAGATACGCAGTATTTT	CASSKEARGGESRPTDTQYF
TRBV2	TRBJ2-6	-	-	TGTGCCAGCAGTGTTACGAGGGGGTACTCCAACGTCCTGACTTTC	CASSVTRGYSNVLTF
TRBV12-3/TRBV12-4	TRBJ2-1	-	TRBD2	TGTGCCAGCAGTGTCACTCGGGGGGGCGAGGTTCGTAGCTCCTACAATGAGCAGTTCTTC	CASSVTRGGEVRSSYNEQFF
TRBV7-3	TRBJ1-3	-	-	TGTGCCAGCGCTTCGTCTGGCTCTGGAAACACCATATATTTT	CASASSGSGNTIYF
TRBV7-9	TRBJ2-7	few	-	TGTGCCAGCAGCTTGGGTTTCGCCTACGAGCAGTACTTC	CASSLGFAYEQYF
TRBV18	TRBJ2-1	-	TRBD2	TGTGCCAGCTCACCTCAGCGGGGTCACAATGAGCAGTTCTTC	CASSPQRGHNEQFF
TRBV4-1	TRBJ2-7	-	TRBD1	TGCGCCAGCAGCCAATTCGGGACAGGGGGCGAGCAGTACTTC	CASSQFGTGGEQYF
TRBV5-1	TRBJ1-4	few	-	TGCGCCAGCAGCTTCGGGCAGGGTAATGAAAAACTGTTTTTT	CASSFGQGNEKLFF
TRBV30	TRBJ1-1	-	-	TGTGCCTGGAGGTTCTCAGTGAACACTGAAGCTTTCTTT	CAWRFSVNTEAFF
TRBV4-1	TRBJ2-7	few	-	TGCGCCAGCAGCCAAGATCCTGTAATGGTCTACGAGCAGTACTTC	CASSQDPVMVYEQYF
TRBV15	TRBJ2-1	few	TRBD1	TGTGCCACCAGCACAACAGGACAGGGGGGCTACAATGAGCAGTTCTTC	CATSTTGQGGYNEQFF
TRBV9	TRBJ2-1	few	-	TGTGCCAGCAGCGCCGGGGGCGGAGGCTCCTACAATGAGCAGTTCTTC	CASSAGGGGSYNEQFF
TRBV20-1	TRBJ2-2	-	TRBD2	TGCAGTGCTTCGGGACTAGCGGGAGGGCCTTCCGGGGAGCTGTTTTTT	CSASGLAGGPSGELFF
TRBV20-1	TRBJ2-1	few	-	TGCAGTGCTATCGTGGGAGAGATAGACAATGAGCAGTTCTTC	CSAIVGEIDNEQFF
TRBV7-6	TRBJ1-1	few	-	TGTGCCAGCAGCTTAGGAGGGAACGGGGGCACTGAAGCTTTCTTT	CASSLGGNGGTEAFF